This entry lists 23 T cell receptor beta chains sequenced from one sample in a study of blood T cell repertoires in COVID-19. Sequencing was performed with immunoSEQ multiplex PCR; in TCRdb, only in-frame clones are kept and a portion is missing. This table holds approximately 300,000 clones, roughly 91% found once. The sample taken for sequencing was peripheral blood. These receptors were collected from a man aged 40-50 years with acute or convalescent COVID-19.

V is TRBV6-1 and J is TRBJ1-2; no reliable D call. The germline V and J ends were trimmed by 2 bases and 4 bases, with 14 bases remaining between them. Germline V gene lookup returns CDR1 MNHNS and CDR2 SASEGT. The CDR3 contains 15 residues. CDR3 sequence (DNA): TGTGCCAGCAGTGAAAGACACCAAAGCAGCTATGGCTACACCTTC. Translated, it gives CASSERHQSSYGYTF.

The chain employs TRBV19 and TRBJ2-1, with D possibly matching TRBD1 (6 bases). The ends were cut back, 3 bases at V and 0 bases at J, with 12 bases in the middle. From germline, CDR1 is LNHDA and CDR2 SQIVND (reference sequence). This CDR3 region has 16 residues. The CDR3 DNA is TGTGCCAGTAGTATCTACAGGGCGAGCTCCTACAATGAGCAGTTCTTC. This sequence encodes CASSIYRASSYNEQFF. Drawing the rest from reference TRBV19 and TRBJ2-1, the complete variable domain is DGGITQSPKYLFRKEGQNVTLSCEQNLNHDAMYWYRQDPGQGLRLIYYSQIVNDFQKGDIAEGYSVSREKKESFPLTVTSAQKNPTAFYLCASSIYRASSYNEQFFGPGTRLTVL.

Comment on this clone: Distinct nucleotide sequences in the sample also encode this CDR3. V and J are TRBV5-4 and TRBJ1-1; D is uncertain. The CDR3 covers 12 residues. V lost 7 bases and J lost 4, with 11 bases in between. Germline CDR1 and CDR2: SGHNT and YYREEE (reference sequence). CDR3 bases: TGTGCCAGCTCCCCGCGGGGCACTGAAGCTTTCTTT. It yields the protein CASSPRGTEAFF.

This chain joins TRBV6-1 and TRBJ1-2; TRBD1 is a possible D gene (5 bases). The V end lost 6 bases, the J end lost 7 bases, and 12 bases lay between the germline ends. Germline V CDR1 and CDR2: MNHNS, SASEGT. This CDR3 spans 12 amino acids. CDR3 nucleotide sequence: TGTGCCAGCAGCGCAGGGCTCCCTGGCTACACCTTC. Its translation is CASSAGLPGYTF.

V usage is TRBV10-2 and J usage is TRBJ1-4; no clear D gene. The CDR3 has 16 amino acids. Germline values: CDR1 WSHSY, CDR2 SAAADI. The ends were cut back, 2 bases at V and 2 bases at J, with 12 bases in the middle. In DNA form, the CDR3 reads TGCGCCAGCAGTGAGGGGAGAGGAGGCACTAATGAAAAACTGTTTTTT. Its translation is CASSEGRGGTNEKLFF.

The chain links TRBV2 to TRBJ1-1; no firm D call. Germline values: CDR1 SNHLY, CDR2 FYNNEI. This CDR3 is 12 amino acids long. V shed 7 bases and J shed 7 bases, with 13 bases lying between them. The CDR3 nucleotides read TGTGCCAGCAATGAGGTACAGTTTGAAGCTTTCTTT. This codes for CASNEVQFEAFF.

J is TRBJ2-1 and V is TRBV7-3, with D perhaps matching TRBD1 (6 bases). V lost 4 bases and J lost 2, with 9 bases in between. This CDR3 has 14 residues. Germline V lookup: CDR1 SGHTA, CDR2 FQGTGA. The CDR3 sequence is CASSSTGTYNEQFF. The CDR3 DNA reads as TGTGCCAGCAGCTCCACAGGGACCTACAATGAGCAGTTCTTC.

The chain combines TRBV30 with TRBJ2-7, with 9 bases lining up with TRBD1. The length of the CDR3 is 13 residues. V gave up 5 bases and J gave up 3 bases; unmatched junction bases: 5. CDR1 is GTSNPN, CDR2 SVGIG, per germline (reference sequence). The CDR3 protein is CAWGGTGFYEQYF. The CDR3 region has the DNA TGTGCCTGGGGTGGGACAGGGTTCTACGAGCAGTACTTC.

The chain employs TRBV7-8 and TRBJ2-3; a weak D match, TRBD2 (6 bases). V was pared by 4 bases and J by 3 bases, with 20 bases between. There are 17 residues in the CDR3. The germline CDR1 and CDR2 sequences are SGHVS and FQNEAQ. Written as DNA, the CDR3 is TGTGCCAGCAGCTCGCCGGAGGGTTCTATTGCAACAGATACGCAGTATTTT. Amino acid sequence: CASSSPEGSIATDTQYF.

This sequence joins TRBV7-9 and TRBJ2-2, with TRBD1 matching 9 bases. CDR1 and CDR2 from the germline V gene are SEHNR and FQNEAQ (reference sequence). Unmatched junction bases numbered 8, after V lost 4 bases and J lost 5 bases. The CDR3 consists of 16 residues. CDR3: CASSYKTGGLTGELFF. CDR3 DNA sequence: TGTGCCAGCAGCTATAAAACAGGGGGCTTAACCGGGGAGCTGTTTTTT.

The chain is built from TRBV6-5 and TRBJ1-2, with 9 bases that match TRBD1. The CDR3 is made up of 13 amino acids. CDR1 is MNHEY, CDR2 SVGAGI, per germline. With V trimmed by 9 bases and J by 4 bases, 6 bases remained unmatched. CDR3 sequence reads: CASRTGGSYGYTF. The CDR3 nucleotides are TGTGCCAGTAGAACAGGGGGCAGCTATGGCTACACCTTC.

V and J are TRBV5-6 and TRBJ2-4; the match to TRBD1 covers 10 bases. Germline V lookup: CDR1 SGHDT, CDR2 YYEEEE. CDR3 length: 15 residues. V dropped 4 bases and J dropped 7; count of bases not matched to a gene: 8. This CDR3 reads CASSTMTGGQNIQYF. Written as DNA, the CDR3 is TGTGCCAGCAGCACCATGACAGGGGGCCAGAACATTCAGTACTTC. The variable domain in full, with the rest retrieved from reference TRBV5-6 and TRBJ2-4, is DAGVTQSPTHLIKTRGQQVTLRCSPKSGHDTVSWYQQALGQGPQFIFQYYEEEERQRGNFPDRFSGHQFPNYSSELNVNALLLGDSALYLCASSTMTGGQNIQYFGAGTRLSVL.

The chain uses TRBV2 and TRBJ1-1; 7 positions agree with TRBD1. CDR1 SNHLY and CDR2 FYNNEI come from the germline V gene. The CDR3 has 18 residues. The junction had 14 bases not matched to a gene; V was cut back by 3 bases and J by 1 base. CDR3 loop: CASSEPLDRALGNTEAFF. CDR3 DNA: TGTGCCAGCAGTGAGCCCCTAGACAGGGCCTTAGGGAACACTGAAGCTTTCTTT.

The rearrangement uses TRBV19 and TRBJ1-4, with D unclear. V lost 2 bases to trimming and J lost 4 bases, with 5 bases between them. The CDR3 consists of 13 residues. CDR1 is LNHDA and CDR2 is SQIVND in the germline V gene (reference sequence). Written as DNA, the CDR3 is TGTGCCAGTAGTATAAGCATTAATGAAAAACTGTTTTTT. It codes for CASSISINEKLFF.

CDR3 in amino acids: CAWSRTVNTEAFF. In nucleotides, the CDR3 is TGTGCCTGGAGTAGGACAGTGAACACTGAAGCTTTCTTT. The chain couples TRBV30 to TRBJ1-1; the D gene is possibly TRBD1 (6 bases). Germline values: CDR1 GTSNPN, CDR2 SVGIG (reference sequence). V was pared by 2 bases and J by 0 bases, with 7 bases between. The CDR3 covers 13 residues.

The rearrangement links TRBV11-3 to TRBJ2-1, with 13 bases lining up with TRBD2. The V gene end was trimmed by 1 base and the J gene end by 4 bases; junction bases not matched to a gene: 1. CDR3 length: 16 amino acids. Germline loops: CDR1 SGHNT, CDR2 YENEEA. CDR3 in amino acids: CASSLGTSGRYNEQFF. The CDR3 nucleotides read TGTGCCAGCAGCTTAGGGACTAGCGGGAGATACAATGAGCAGTTCTTC. Full variable domain (missing parts from reference TRBV11-3 and TRBJ2-1): EAGVVQSPRYKIIEKKQPVAFWCNPISGHNTLYWYLQNLGQGPELLIRYENEEAVDDSQLPKDRFSAERLKGVDSTLKIQPAELGDSAVYLCASSLGTSGRYNEQFFGPGTRLTVL.

This rearrangement joins TRBV6-5 to TRBJ1-1; the match to TRBD1 covers 10 bases. V shed 2 bases and J 1 base; nucleotides not matched to a gene: 4. The germline gives CDR1 MNHEY, CDR2 SVGAGI. The CDR3 covers 16 residues. The DNA for the CDR3 is TGTGCCAGCAGTTACACGGACAGGGGGGCGAACACTGAAGCTTTCTTT. Translated: CASSYTDRGANTEAFF.

The chain combines TRBV6-1 with TRBJ2-7; TRBD2 matches 9 bases. Germline CDR1 reads MNHNS; CDR2 reads SASEGT. Trimming cost V 1 base and J 3 bases; bases outside gene matches: 7. The CDR3 extends over 16 amino acids. This CDR3 reads CASSEGLLAGRYEQYF. DNA for the CDR3: TGTGCCAGCAGTGAAGGGCTGCTAGCGGGACGCTACGAGCAGTACTTC.

The chain couples TRBV6-1 to TRBJ2-3; TRBD1 matches at 10 bases. Looked up from germline, CDR1 is MNHNS and CDR2 is SASEGT. Losses at the gene ends were 1 base for V and 3 bases for J; bases not matched to a gene: 4. This CDR3 has 16 residues. CDR3 region: CASSEGTGGGTDTQYF. CDR3 nucleotides: TGTGCCAGCAGTGAAGGGACAGGGGGTGGTACAGATACGCAGTATTTT.

The chain has TRBV4-2 and TRBJ1-4; TRBD1 matches 7 bases. This CDR3 is 16 amino acids long. Germline V gene data show CDR1 as LGHNA and CDR2 as YNFKEQ. With V trimmed by 2 bases and J by 4 bases, 7 bases remained unmatched. In nucleotides, the CDR3 is TGTGCCAGCAGCCAACGCCCGGGACAGAGTAATGAAAAACTGTTTTTT. This translates into CASSQRPGQSNEKLFF.

CDR3: CASSVGQGGRPEAFF. CDR3 in DNA: TGTGCCAGCAGCGTAGGGCAGGGAGGGCGTCCTGAAGCTTTCTTT. The gene calls are TRBV9 and TRBJ1-1; a possible D gene is TRBD1 (5 bases). Germline lookup yields CDR1 SGDLS and CDR2 YYNGEE. V gave up 0 bases and J gave up 6 bases, with 15 bases separating them. The CDR3 contains 15 residues.

V gene TRBV5-5 combines with J gene TRBJ1-6; D gene uncertain. CDR1 SGHKS and CDR2 YYEKEE come from the germline V gene (reference sequence). The CDR3 has 14 amino acids. The V gene lost 1 base and the J gene lost 3 bases, with 5 bases spanning the gap. The CDR3 DNA is TGTGCCAGCAGCTTGTACAACTATAATTCACCCCTCCACTTT. Its translation: CASSLYNYNSPLHF.

The chain uses TRBV2 and TRBJ2-1; 9 bases are shared with TRBD1. Germline V gene sequence: CDR1 SNHLY, CDR2 FYNNEI. CDR3 length: 16 residues. Trimming removed 8 bases from V and 6 bases from J; junction bases left unmatched: 14. The CDR3: CASARTDRGRFNEQFF. The DNA of the CDR3 is TGTGCCAGCGCGAGAACGGACAGGGGTCGTTTCAATGAGCAGTTCTTC.